The 10 T cell receptor beta chains below were found in one sample sequenced in a study of blood T cells in healthy people across ages. It was with a sample-barcoded 5' primer and a J-beta primer mix that a second PCR of about 7 to 12 cycles was run. TCRdb processed the 5' RACE reads anew with MiXCR; each CDR3 protein has one entry. Here the sample spans around 520,000 distinct CDR3 sequences, approximately 26% being singletons. These same data were also listed under a study on T cells of mothers and their children.

The sequenced material came from blood. The origin of the receptors is a boy younger than 10 in good health.

The CDR3 nucleotides read TGTGCCAGCAGCCTCGGACAGGAACTGGAAAAACTGTTTTTT. It encodes CASSLGQELEKLFF. The V call is TRBV3-1, the J call TRBJ1-4; TRBD1 matches at 7 bases. V shed 4 bases and J 8 bases; nucleotides not matched to a gene: 7. The CDR3 totals 14 residues. The germline CDR1 and CDR2 sequences are LGHDT and YNNKEL (reference sequence). The whole variable domain, remainder taken from reference TRBV3-1 and TRBJ1-4, is DTAVSQTPKYLVTQMGNDKSIKCEQNLGHDTMYWYKQDSKKFLKIMFSYNNKELIINETVPNRFSPKSPDKAHLNLHINSLELGDSAVYFCASSLGQELEKLFFGSGTQLSVL.

The chain employs TRBV7-2 and TRBJ2-1; possible D gene TRBD1, 5 bases. Germline CDR1 reads SGHTA; CDR2 reads FQGNSA. The CDR3 runs to 11 residues. V lost 6 bases to trimming and J lost 12 bases, with 12 bases between them. Here the CDR3 DNA reads TGTGCCAGCAGGGCAGGGAAGACGCAGTTCTTC. Protein sequence: CASRAGKTQFF.

The rearrangement uses TRBV7-9 and TRBJ2-7; tentative D call: TRBD2 (6 bases). Trimming cost V 3 bases and J 0 bases, with 15 bases left between them. The CDR3 contains 16 residues. The V gene's germline CDR1 is SEHNR and CDR2 FQNEAQ (reference sequence). The CDR3 nucleotides are TGTGCCAGCAGCTTGGGGCGGGCGGGATCCTCCTACGAGCAGTACTTC. It yields the protein CASSLGRAGSSYEQYF.

This clonotype was seen only a few times. The chain employs TRBV11-2 and TRBJ1-4; D is unclear. The CDR3 runs 15 residues. Trimming pared 5 bases from V and 6 bases from J, leaving 16 bases between. The germline V gene encodes CDR1 SGHAT and CDR2 FQNNGV. This chain's CDR3 is CASSMITSADEKLFF. For the CDR3, the DNA is TGTGCCAGCAGCATGATCACCAGCGCGGATGAAAAACTGTTTTTT.

This clonotype has only a few counts. The rearrangement joins TRBV7-2 to TRBJ2-7, with a tentative D call TRBD2 (6 bases). The CDR3 is 15 residues long. CDR1 is SGHTA, CDR2 FQGNSA, per germline. V dropped 5 bases and J dropped 5 bases, with 19 bases sitting between them. CDR3 sequence: CASSAIGRDPHEQYF. CDR3 nucleotide sequence: TGTGCCAGCAGCGCAATTGGGCGGGACCCCCACGAGCAGTACTTC.

This clonotype was seen a few times. The chain couples TRBV4-3 to TRBJ2-1, with unresolved D. In germline, CDR1 is LGHNA, CDR2 YSLEER. Between the trimmed V and J ends, which lost 1 base and 3 bases, there was a span of 10 bases. The CDR3 spans 15 residues. CDR3 in amino acids: CASSQVSANYNEQFF. The CDR3, as DNA: TGCGCCAGCAGCCAAGTAAGCGCTAACTACAATGAGCAGTTCTTC.

The J gene is TRBJ1-2, the V gene TRBV6-6, with 9 bases fitting TRBD1. The CDR3 contains 16 residues. J gave up 7 bases and V 2 bases, and 11 bases lay outside the gene matches. CDR1 is MNHNY and CDR2 is SVGAGI in the germline V gene (reference sequence). The CDR3 protein is CASSYATQGANGGYTF. In DNA, the CDR3 is TGTGCCAGCAGTTACGCCACACAGGGGGCGAATGGTGGCTACACCTTC.

This chain joins TRBV20-1 and TRBJ2-5; perhaps TRBD1 as D (6 bases). The CDR3 has 12 amino acids. Trimming cost V 5 bases and J 5 bases, with 12 bases left between them. Germline CDR1 is DFQATT and CDR2 is SNEGSKA (reference sequence). Here the CDR3 DNA reads TGCAGTGCTCACAGGGAATGGGAGACCCAGTACTTC. The encoded protein is CSAHREWETQYF.

This clonotype was seen repeatedly, ten times or more. The rearrangement uses TRBV12-3 or TRBV12-4 and TRBJ2-1; D is unresolved. The CDR3 is made up of 15 amino acids. The ends were cut back, 1 base at V and 0 bases at J, with 7 bases in the middle. CDR3 residues: CASSLGLSSYNEQFF. The CDR3 DNA is TGTGCCAGCAGTTTAGGGCTCAGCTCCTACAATGAGCAGTTCTTC.

The J gene is TRBJ1-1, the V gene TRBV3-1; the D gene is possibly TRBD1 (5 bases). Looked up from germline, CDR1 is LGHDT and CDR2 is YNNKEL (reference sequence). With 2 bases removed from V and 1 base from J, the gap between germline ends came to 11 bases. The CDR3 is made up of 15 amino acids. The chain's CDR3 is CASSQIMTENTEAFF. The DNA for the CDR3 is TGTGCCAGCAGCCAAATAATGACAGAGAACACTGAAGCTTTCTTT.